The 30 T cell receptor beta chains below were found in one sample sequenced in a study of control samples from healthy donors and cancer patients. The repertoire was sequenced with immunoSEQ multiplex PCR; TCRdb's copy has only in-frame clones and lacks some. The data hold roughly 94,000 clones, with around 84% observed a single time. The sequenced sample was PBMCs. Receptors originate from a man in his 70s with lung cancer.

The V and J genes are TRBV25-1 and TRBJ2-5, with D unresolved. The germline gives CDR1 MGHDK, CDR2 SYGVNS. V dropped 0 bases and J dropped 4 bases, with 15 bases sitting between them. This CDR3 is 16 amino acids long. In DNA form, the CDR3 reads TGTGCCAGCAGTGAATATAAAGGCCTACTGCGAGAGACCCAGTACTTC. Translation gives CASSEYKGLLRETQYF.

The genes are TRBV1 and TRBJ2-2. TRBV1 is an annotated pseudogene. This CDR3 has 18 residues. The CDR3 is CTSSQDLEGVENTGELFF. The CDR3 DNA is TGCACCAGCAGCCAAGATCTGGAGGGGGTAGAGAACACCGGGGAGCTGTTTTTT.

The CDR3 bases are TGTGCCAGCAGCAAAAAGGACAGGACAGTTACCTACGAGCAGTACTTC. It encodes CASSKKDRTVTYEQYF. V and J are TRBV21-1 and TRBJ2-7; the table's D gene call, TRBD1, was not cross checked with the DNA. TRBV21-1 is a pseudogene. The CDR3 consists of 16 residues.

The gene calls are TRBV28 and TRBJ2-7, with D perhaps matching TRBD2 (6 bases). From germline, CDR1 is MDHEN and CDR2 SYDVKM. CDR3 length: 15 amino acids. With 3 bases removed from V and 2 bases from J, the gap between germline ends came to 14 bases. The CDR3 DNA reads as TGTGCCAGCAGTTTTGTAACTAGCCCTCCCTACGAGCAGTACTTC. Its translation: CASSFVTSPPYEQYF.

V gene TRBV5-1 combines with J gene TRBJ2-2, with D unclear. The CDR3 is made up of 14 amino acids. The germline CDR1 and CDR2 sequences are SGHRS and YFSETQ. V shed 3 bases and J shed 6 bases, with 12 bases lying between them. The CDR3 region is CASSSGPSPGELFF. The CDR3 DNA follows: TGCGCCAGCAGCTCAGGACCTTCCCCCGGGGAGCTGTTTTTT.

This chain connects TRBV13 to TRBJ2-3; 8 bases map to TRBD2. V lost 2 bases, J lost 1 base, and 2 bases stayed unmatched. The CDR3 spans 15 residues. Germline lookup yields CDR1 PRHDT and CDR2 FYEKMQ (reference sequence). The CDR3 nucleotides read TGTGCCAGCAGCTTATTACTAGCGGGCACAGATACGCAGTATTTT. Translating it yields CASSLLLAGTDTQYF.

The V and J genes are TRBV5-6 and TRBJ1-1; D is ambiguous. Germline V gives CDR1 SGHDT, CDR2 YYEEEE. V was cut by 0 bases and J by 4 bases, with 13 bases left in between. The CDR3 runs 15 residues. The CDR3 region is CASSLDFREGTEAFF. The CDR3 nucleotides are TGTGCCAGCAGCTTGGATTTCCGGGAGGGCACTGAAGCTTTCTTT. The entire variable domain, with the rest obtained from reference TRBV5-6 and TRBJ1-1, is as follows: DAGVTQSPTHLIKTRGQQVTLRCSPKSGHDTVSWYQQALGQGPQFIFQYYEEEERQRGNFPDRFSGHQFPNYSSELNVNALLLGDSALYLCASSLDFREGTEAFFGQGTRLTVV.

V and J are TRBV2 and TRBJ1-4; weak D call: TRBD1 (6 bases). The CDR3 contains 14 residues. V lost 6 bases and J lost 4, with 12 bases in between. Germline CDR1 SNHLY, CDR2 FYNNEI. The DNA for the CDR3 is TGTGCCAGCAGCAGGACAGACGTTAATGAAAAACTGTTTTTT. Amino acid sequence: CASSRTDVNEKLFF. Using reference TRBV2 and TRBJ1-4 for the parts outside the CDR3, the full variable domain is EPEVTQTPSHQVTQMGQEVILRCVPISNHLYFYWYRQILGQKVEFLVSFYNNEISEKSEIFDDQFSVERPDGSNFTLKIRSTKLEDSAMYFCASSRTDVNEKLFFGSGTQLSVL.

The CDR3 is CASPGTSGTGELFF. CDR3 nucleotides: TGCGCCAGCCCCGGGACTAGCGGAACCGGGGAGCTGTTTTTT. The chain is built from TRBV10-1 and TRBJ2-2; 11 bases are shared with TRBD2. The CDR3 totals 14 residues. With V trimmed by 8 bases and J by 5 bases, 4 bases remained unmatched. Germline lookup yields CDR1 WNHNN and CDR2 SYGVQD (reference sequence).

Comment on this clone: An end of the junction does not agree with germline; a read error may underlie this. This chain links TRBV27 with TRBJ2-3; D possibly corresponds to TRBD2 (6 bases). The CDR3 totals 15 residues. From germline, CDR1 is MNHEY and CDR2 SMNVEV (reference sequence). DNA for the CDR3: TGTGCCAGCAGTCTATCGCTCGGGGGAACAGATACGCAGTATTTT. Its protein is CASSLSLGGTDTQYF.

This rearrangement joins TRBV10-3 to TRBJ2-1, with D perhaps TRBD1 or TRBD2 (5 bases each). The CDR3 has 15 amino acids. The germline V and J ends were trimmed by 2 bases and 2 bases, with 10 bases remaining between them. Germline V gene sequence: CDR1 ENHRY, CDR2 SYGVKD. The CDR3 loop reads CAISEHGDAYNEQFF. In DNA form, the CDR3 reads TGTGCCATCAGTGAGCACGGGGACGCCTACAATGAGCAGTTCTTC.

The chain is built from TRBV19 and TRBJ1-2; 11 positions match TRBD1. The CDR3 has 14 amino acids. Germline V gives CDR1 LNHDA, CDR2 SQIVND (reference sequence). After removal of 4 bases from V and 5 bases from J, the junction contained 3 bases not matched to a gene. The CDR3 sequence is CASSTGQGEYGYTF. CDR3 DNA: TGTGCCAGTAGTACGGGACAGGGGGAGTATGGCTACACCTTC. Full variable domain (remainder filled in from reference TRBV19 and TRBJ1-2): DGGITQSPKYLFRKEGQNVTLSCEQNLNHDAMYWYRQDPGQGLRLIYYSQIVNDFQKGDIAEGYSVSREKKESFPLTVTSAQKNPTAFYLCASSTGQGEYGYTFGSGTRLTVV.

The chain uses TRBV15 and TRBJ2-5; 7 bases align to TRBD1. Trimming took 3 bases from V and 1 from J; bases not matched to a gene: 2. The CDR3 is 14 residues long. Germline lookup yields CDR1 LNHNV and CDR2 YYDKDF (reference sequence). CDR3 coding DNA: TGTGCCACCAGCAGGAGACAGGGCCAAGAGACCCAGTACTTC. Protein sequence: CATSRRQGQETQYF.

This rearrangement joins TRBV5-1 to TRBJ2-7; no clear D gene. The germline gives CDR1 SGHRS, CDR2 YFSETQ. The CDR3 is made up of 14 amino acids. The V gene lost 0 bases and the J gene lost 1 base, with 8 bases spanning the gap. The chain's CDR3 is CASSLATSSYEQYF. CDR3 nucleotides: TGCGCCAGCAGCTTGGCTACAAGTTCCTACGAGCAGTACTTC. The full variable domain, rest sourced from reference TRBV5-1 and TRBJ2-7, is KAGVTQTPRYLIKTRGQQVTLSCSPISGHRSVSWYQQTPGQGLQFLFEYFSETQRNKGNFPGRFSGRQFSNSRSEMNVSTLELGDSALYLCASSLATSSYEQYFGPGTRLTVT.

This clone showed up just once. V and J are TRBV5-4 and TRBJ2-1, with D perhaps TRBD2 (7 bases). Trimming removed 2 bases from V and 9 bases from J, with 12 bases in between. The CDR3 length is 13 residues. From germline, CDR1 is SGHNT and CDR2 YYREEE (reference sequence). CDR3 bases: TGTGCCAGCAGCTTTTCGAGGGGGGGTGAGCAGTTCTTC. Its translation is CASSFSRGGEQFF.

This clone was counted between two and nine times. The chain combines TRBV4-3 with TRBJ1-5; tentatively, D is TRBD1 (5 bases). Germline CDR1 and CDR2: LGHNA and YSLEER. Trimming left V 0 bases short and J 4 bases short, with 13 bases between. The CDR3 is made up of 16 amino acids. CDR3 protein: CASSQDLAGWNQPQHF. The CDR3 region has the DNA TGCGCCAGCAGCCAAGATCTCGCAGGGTGGAATCAGCCCCAGCATTTT.

This clone was picked up one time. The V gene is TRBV10-2, the J gene TRBJ1-2; D is ambiguous. Between the trimmed V and J ends, which lost 2 bases and 4 bases, there was a span of 11 bases. The CDR3 loop spans 14 amino acids. Germline CDR1 WSHSY, CDR2 SAAADI. The CDR3 loop reads CASSEKGRAYGYTF. The DNA for the CDR3 is TGCGCCAGCAGTGAGAAAGGGAGGGCCTATGGCTACACCTTC.

The V and J genes are TRBV5-1 and TRBJ1-4; tentatively, D is TRBD1 (5 bases). The V gene lost 4 bases and the J gene lost 3 bases, with 7 bases spanning the gap. The CDR3 is 13 residues long. Germline CDR1 and CDR2: SGHRS and YFSETQ. In nucleotides, the CDR3 is TGCGCCAGCAGCCTGGGACCTAATGAAAAACTGTTTTTT. Translated, it gives CASSLGPNEKLFF.

This clone was detected only a few times. The genes are TRBV2 and TRBJ2-5; D call uncertain. Trimming removed 3 bases from V and 5 bases from J, with 4 bases in between. The length of the CDR3 is 11 residues. Germline-derived CDR1 and CDR2 are SNHLY and FYNNEI. The CDR3 sequence is CASSEPETQYF. DNA of the CDR3: TGTGCCAGCAGTGAGCCGGAGACCCAGTACTTC.

As DNA, the CDR3 is TGCAGCGCGATGGGACAGGGGTTTATCTCTGAAGCTTTCTTT. Its translation is CSAMGQGFISEAFF. V gene TRBV29-1 combines with J gene TRBJ1-1; TRBD1 matches 10 bases. CDR3 length: 14 amino acids. CDR1 and CDR2 (germline): SQVTM, ANQGSEA. V lost 7 bases and J lost 6; bases outside the gene matches: 11. The variable domain in full, with the rest retrieved from reference TRBV29-1 and TRBJ1-1, is SAVISQKPSRDICQRGTSLTIQCQVDSQVTMMFWYRQQPGQSLTLIATANQGSEATYESGFVIDKFPISRPNLTFSTLTVSNMSPEDSSIYLCSAMGQGFISEAFFGQGTRLTVV.

This sequence joins TRBV5-1 and TRBJ1-1; D gene uncertain. Germline V gives CDR1 SGHRS, CDR2 YFSETQ. Trimming removed 5 bases from V and 1 base from J, with 9 bases in between. CDR3 length equals 13 residues. The CDR3: CASSRNPNTEAFF. DNA for the CDR3: TGCGCCAGCAGTCGGAACCCGAACACTGAAGCTTTCTTT.

The chain carries TRBV18 and TRBJ1-1; TRBD1 matches 9 bases. The CDR3 runs to 13 residues. CDR1 and CDR2 (germline): KGHSH, LQKENI. With V trimmed by 3 bases and J by 8 bases, 4 bases remained unmatched. CDR3 loop: CASSPGQGEEAFF. The DNA for the CDR3 is TGTGCCAGCTCACCGGGACAGGGAGAAGAAGCTTTCTTT.

The chain is built from TRBV25-1 and TRBJ1-1; D might be TRBD1 (5 bases). The germline gives CDR1 MGHDK, CDR2 SYGVNS. Trimming shortened V by 3 bases and J by 4 bases, and 15 bases separated the two germline ends. The CDR3 sequence is 15 residues long. The CDR3 region has the DNA TGTGCCAGCAGTGAGGCCGGGGCCGTGGGCACTGAAGCTTTCTTT. This encodes CASSEAGAVGTEAFF.

The chain combines TRBV12-3 or TRBV12-4 with TRBJ1-5, with D possibly matching TRBD1 (6 bases). V lost 2 bases, J lost 11 bases, and 13 bases lay in between. The CDR3 covers 13 residues. In nucleotides, the CDR3 is TGTGCCAGCAGTTTAAGGGACACCTCGGCCCAGCATTTT. Translating gives CASSLRDTSAQHF.

V is TRBV2 and J is TRBJ2-7; D is ambiguous. Trimming left V 6 bases short and J 1 base short, with 13 bases between. From germline, CDR1 is SNHLY and CDR2 FYNNEI. The CDR3 runs 14 residues. The CDR3 DNA reads TGTGCCAGCAGGGGGAAAGACTTTTCCTACGAGCAGTACTTC. This gives the protein CASRGKDFSYEQYF.

CDR3 loop: CASSFASGVTGELFF. CDR3 nucleotide sequence: TGTGCCAGCAGCTTTGCTAGCGGGGTCACCGGGGAGCTGTTTTTT. The chain combines TRBV7-9 with TRBJ2-2; 9 bases line up with TRBD2. The germline gives CDR1 SEHNR, CDR2 FQNEAQ (reference sequence). The trim removed 3 bases at V and 4 bases at J, leaving 3 bases unmatched. The CDR3 has 15 residues.

The J gene is TRBJ2-6, the V gene TRBV7-9; D may correspond to TRBD1 or TRBD2 (6 bases each). V was trimmed by 4 bases and J by 0 bases, leaving 16 bases between them. There are 18 residues in the CDR3. The germline V gene has CDR1 SEHNR and CDR2 FQNEAQ (reference sequence). CDR3 sequence: CASSYGGSRGSGANVLTF. The DNA for the CDR3 is TGTGCCAGCAGCTACGGGGGCAGCCGAGGCTCTGGGGCCAACGTCCTGACTTTC.

This clone has more than one count but fewer than ten. The chain is built from TRBV7-9 and TRBJ1-1, with 9 bases identical to TRBD1. CDR3 length: 14 residues. With V trimmed by 5 bases and J by 1 base, 2 bases remained unmatched. Germline values: CDR1 SEHNR, CDR2 FQNEAQ (reference sequence). The CDR3: CASSGTGRNTEAFF. The CDR3 nucleotides read TGTGCCAGCAGCGGGACAGGGCGGAACACTGAAGCTTTCTTT.

The rearrangement uses TRBV18 and TRBJ1-1; tentative D call: TRBD1 (5 bases). The length of the CDR3 is 16 residues. Germline-derived CDR1 and CDR2 are KGHSH and LQKENI. Trimming left V 2 bases short and J 0 bases short, with 13 bases between. CDR3 residues: CASSPTGARMNTEAFF. CDR3 nucleotide sequence: TGTGCCAGCTCACCAACTGGGGCCCGCATGAACACTGAAGCTTTCTTT.

The rearrangement links TRBV6-5 to TRBJ2-5; maybe TRBD1 (5 bases). The CDR3 runs to 12 residues. Trimming took off 7 bases at V and 4 bases at J, with 10 bases between the two ends. Germline CDR1 reads MNHEY; CDR2 reads SVGAGI. This CDR3 is CASKDSIETQYF. The CDR3, as DNA: TGTGCCAGCAAAGACAGCATAGAGACCCAGTACTTC.